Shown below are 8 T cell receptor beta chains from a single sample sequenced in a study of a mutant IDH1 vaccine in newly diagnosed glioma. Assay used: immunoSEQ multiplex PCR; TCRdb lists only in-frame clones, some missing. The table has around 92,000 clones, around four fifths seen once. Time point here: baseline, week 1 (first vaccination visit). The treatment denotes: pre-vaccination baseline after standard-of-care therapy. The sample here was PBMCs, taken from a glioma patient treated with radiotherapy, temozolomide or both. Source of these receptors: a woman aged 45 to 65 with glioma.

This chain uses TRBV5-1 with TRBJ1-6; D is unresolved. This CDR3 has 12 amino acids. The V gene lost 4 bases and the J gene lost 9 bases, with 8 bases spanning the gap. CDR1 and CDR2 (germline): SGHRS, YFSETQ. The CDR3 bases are TGCGCCAGCAGCCTTATTAGTTCACCCCTCCACTTT. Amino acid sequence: CASSLISSPLHF.

CDR3 loop: CASSEVRQNYGYTF. CDR3 nucleotides: TGTGCCAGCAGTGAAGTACGACAGAACTATGGCTACACCTTC. The chain couples TRBV2 to TRBJ1-2, with a possible D match to TRBD1 (5 bases). V was shortened by 1 base and J by 2 bases, with 8 bases between the two germline ends. This CDR3 contains 14 residues. The germline gives CDR1 SNHLY, CDR2 FYNNEI.

The DNA for the CDR3 is TGTGCCAGCAGTACCCATTCGGGCATAGGGGAGACCCAGTACTTC. As protein: CASSTHSGIGETQYF. This chain connects TRBV6-1 to TRBJ2-5; D remains unclear. Germline CDR1 reads MNHNS; CDR2 reads SASEGT. Trimming took 5 bases from V and 5 from J, leaving 18 bases between them. This CDR3 is 15 amino acids long.

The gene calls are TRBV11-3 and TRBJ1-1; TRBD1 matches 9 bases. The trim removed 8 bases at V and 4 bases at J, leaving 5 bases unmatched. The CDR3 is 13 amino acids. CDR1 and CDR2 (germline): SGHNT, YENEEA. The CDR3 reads CASQGTGLTEAFF. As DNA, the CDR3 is TGTGCCAGCCAGGGGACAGGGCTCACTGAAGCTTTCTTT.

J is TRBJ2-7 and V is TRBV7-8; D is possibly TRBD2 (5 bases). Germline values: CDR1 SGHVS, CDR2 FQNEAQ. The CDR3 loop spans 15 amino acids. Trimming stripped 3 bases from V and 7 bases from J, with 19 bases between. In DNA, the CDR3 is TGTGCCAGCAGCTTTGCCGGGGATGTAGCCTGGGAGCAGTACTTC. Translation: CASSFAGDVAWEQYF.

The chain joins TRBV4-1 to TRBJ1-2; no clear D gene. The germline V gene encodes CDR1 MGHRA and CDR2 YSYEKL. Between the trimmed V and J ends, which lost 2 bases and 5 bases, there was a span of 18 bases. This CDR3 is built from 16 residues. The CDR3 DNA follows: TGCGCCAGCAGCCAAAGTGAAGTGACGATTTATTATGGCTACACCTTC. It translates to CASSQSEVTIYYGYTF.

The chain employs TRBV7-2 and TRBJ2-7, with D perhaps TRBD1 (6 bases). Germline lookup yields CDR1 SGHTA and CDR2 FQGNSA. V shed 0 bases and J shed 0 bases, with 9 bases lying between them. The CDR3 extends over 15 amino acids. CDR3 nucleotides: TGTGCCAGCAGCTTAGCCGCGACAGGCTCCTACGAGCAGTACTTC. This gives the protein CASSLAATGSYEQYF.

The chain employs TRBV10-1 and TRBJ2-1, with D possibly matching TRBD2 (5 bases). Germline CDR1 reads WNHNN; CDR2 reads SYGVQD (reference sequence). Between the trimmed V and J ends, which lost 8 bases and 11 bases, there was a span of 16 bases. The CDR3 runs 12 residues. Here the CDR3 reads CASAPNREKQFF. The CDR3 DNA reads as TGCGCCAGCGCGCCCAACCGGGAAAAGCAGTTCTTC.